The subject of this entry is one TCR beta chain. The antigen remains undetermined. These data are taken from a study of regulatory and conventional T cells in RAG deficiency. This table comes from immunoSEQ multiplex PCR, and its TCRdb copy is limited to in-frame clones, with some not included. The sample comprises tens of thousands of clones, 70% to 90% of which are singletons, and roughly an eighth rests with the top ten. Study-wide points: Control T-cell subsets had markedly higher Shannon entropy and lower Simpson indices than RAG-deficient patients. Other subsets showed about 9-fold reductions, but Treg unique TCR beta sequences fell 95 to 100-fold in these patients.

The sample also formed part of further work on regulatory T cells. In that study: The primer mix had 52 TRBV and 13 TRBJ primers. Regulatory T cells showed the strongest V-J pair restriction and V/J gene skewing among patient repertoires.

Sample: CD8+ T cells sorted from blood. The clonotype was recovered from a human donor in good health.

The CDR3 protein is CASSHANEQFF. CDR3 in DNA: TGTGCCAGCAGCCACGCCAATGAGCAGTTCTTC. The V gene is TRBV14, the J gene TRBJ2-1; D not resolved. This CDR3 has 11 amino acids. The germline gives CDR1 SGHDN, CDR2 FVKESK. V was cut by 3 bases and J by 6 bases, with 3 bases left in between.